Listed here are 32 T cell receptor beta chains from one sample, sequenced in a study of blood T cell repertoires in COVID-19. Libraries were prepared by immunoSEQ multiplex PCR; TCRdb keeps only in-frame clonotypes and omits some of them. Of 250,000 to 300,000 clones listed, 75% to 90% are singletons. The sequencing sample was made of peripheral blood. These receptors all stem from a woman aged 70-85 years with COVID-19, enrolled during active disease.

V gene TRBV7-2 combines with J gene TRBJ1-2; 7 bases agree with TRBD1. After removal of 5 bases from V and 2 bases from J, the junction contained 5 bases not matched to a gene. Germline V lookup: CDR1 SGHTA, CDR2 FQGNSA. This CDR3 has 14 residues. CDR3 sequence (DNA): TGTGCCAGCAGCCTAGGGACAGCGAACTATGGCTACACCTTC. Translated: CASSLGTANYGYTF.

This clone has more than one count but fewer than ten. CDR3 DNA sequence: TGTGCCAGCAGCCAACGGGTCATCTCCTACGAGCAGTACTTC. This translates into CASSQRVISYEQYF. The V gene is TRBV7-2, the J gene TRBJ2-7; D gene unclear. The CDR3 is 14 residues long. V lost 5 bases and J 0 bases, leaving 11 bases between the germline ends. The V gene's germline CDR1 is SGHTA and CDR2 FQGNSA. The full variable domain, in which reference TRBV7-2 and TRBJ2-7 provide the parts outside the CDR3, is GAGVSQSPSNKVTEKGKDVELRCDPISGHTALYWYRQSLGQGLEFLIYFQGNSAPDKSGLPSDRFSAERTGGSVSTLTIQRTQQEDSAVYLCASSQRVISYEQYFGPGTRLTVT.

The chain uses TRBV6-5 and TRBJ2-5; TRBD2 matches at 8 bases. V shed 2 bases and J 5 bases; nucleotides not matched to a gene: 7. The CDR3 totals 15 residues. Looked up from germline, CDR1 is MNHEY and CDR2 is SVGAGI. The DNA of the CDR3 is TGTGCCAGCAGTTACGTCGGGGGGGCAGCCGAGACCCAGTACTTC. It specifies CASSYVGGAAETQYF.

Concerning this clone: Other DNA sequences of this sample code for an identical CDR3. The chain couples TRBV4-2 to TRBJ2-5, with 7 bases lining up with TRBD2. J was trimmed by 5 bases and V by 1 base; bases with no gene match: 4. The CDR3 spans 14 residues. Germline V gene lookup returns CDR1 LGHNA and CDR2 YNFKEQ. CDR3 loop: CASSQVGGEETQYF. The CDR3 bases are TGTGCCAGCAGCCAAGTGGGAGGGGAGGAGACCCAGTACTTC.

The gene calls are TRBV7-2 and TRBJ2-3; maybe TRBD2 (5 bases). Germline values: CDR1 SGHTA, CDR2 FQGNSA. CDR3 length: 18 residues. V lost 1 base and J lost 0, with 17 bases in between. DNA of the CDR3: TGTGCCAGCAGCTTAGACATTGAGCGGCCTACCAGCACAGATACGCAGTATTTT. Protein: CASSLDIERPTSTDTQYF. The full variable domain, completed using reference TRBV7-2 and TRBJ2-3, is GAGVSQSPSNKVTEKGKDVELRCDPISGHTALYWYRQSLGQGLEFLIYFQGNSAPDKSGLPSDRFSAERTGGSVSTLTIQRTQQEDSAVYLCASSLDIERPTSTDTQYFGPGTRLTVL.

V is TRBV7-9 and J is TRBJ2-3, with 7 bases lining up with TRBD1. CDR3 size: 14 residues. V lost 5 bases and J lost 2; bases outside the gene matches: 4. The V gene's germline CDR1 is SEHNR and CDR2 FQNEAQ (reference sequence). This CDR3 is CASSRGQVTDTQYF. Here the CDR3 DNA reads TGTGCCAGCAGCAGAGGACAGGTCACAGATACGCAGTATTTT. The full variable domain, in which reference TRBV7-9 and TRBJ2-3 provide the parts outside the CDR3, is DTGVSQNPRHKITKRGQNVTFRCDPISEHNRLYWYRQTLGQGPEFLTYFQNEAQLEKSRLLSDRFSAERPKGSFSTLEIQRTEQGDSAMYLCASSRGQVTDTQYFGPGTRLTVL.

V and J are TRBV14 and TRBJ2-3; no definite D call. The CDR3 is made up of 15 amino acids. V lost 1 base, J lost 1 base, and 9 bases lay in between. From germline, CDR1 is SGHDN and CDR2 FVKESK. CDR3 DNA sequence: TGTGCCAGCAGCCAAGTTCGTCCGGGCACAGATACGCAGTATTTT. It is translated as CASSQVRPGTDTQYF.

The chain has TRBV27 and TRBJ1-2; 7 bases fit TRBD1. This CDR3 is built from 14 residues. Trimming took 5 bases from V and 4 from J; bases not matched to a gene: 7. Per the germline V gene, CDR1 is MNHEY and CDR2 is SMNVEV (reference sequence). CDR3 sequence: CASSVGTEAYGYTF. CDR3 nucleotides: TGTGCCAGCAGTGTAGGGACAGAGGCCTATGGCTACACCTTC.

V is TRBV6-5 and J is TRBJ2-7, with D possibly TRBD1 on 6 matching bases. This CDR3 is 13 amino acids long. CDR1 and CDR2 (germline): MNHEY, SVGAGI. V dropped 8 bases and J dropped 0 bases, with 11 bases sitting between them. The CDR3 DNA sequence: TGTGCCAGCCGGACAGTTTACTCCTACGAGCAGTACTTC. Its protein is CASRTVYSYEQYF.

The chain couples TRBV5-1 to TRBJ2-2; D is possibly TRBD2 (6 bases). The ends were cut back, 2 bases at V and 4 bases at J, with 6 bases in the middle. The CDR3 runs 13 residues. Germline V gene lookup returns CDR1 SGHRS and CDR2 YFSETQ. The DNA for the CDR3 is TGCGCCAGCAGCTTCGGGGGCACCGGGGAGCTGTTTTTT. This encodes CASSFGGTGELFF.

This clone has more than one count but fewer than ten. The chain recombines TRBV27 with TRBJ2-7; 9 bases align to TRBD1. The trim removed 8 bases at V and 6 bases at J, leaving 5 bases unmatched. From germline, CDR1 is MNHEY and CDR2 SMNVEV (reference sequence). CDR3 length: 12 residues. The CDR3 DNA is TGTGCCAGCGGGACAGGGTCGGGCGAGCAGTACTTC. It is translated as CASGTGSGEQYF.

V usage is TRBV29-1 and J usage is TRBJ1-2; D unresolved. V shed 5 bases and J shed 7 bases, with 17 bases lying between them. Looked up from germline, CDR1 is SQVTM and CDR2 is ANQGSEA. This CDR3 comprises 13 residues. The CDR3: CSVLAGNFGGYTF. In nucleotides, the CDR3 is TGCAGCGTTTTGGCGGGCAACTTTGGTGGCTACACCTTC. Full variable domain (outside the CDR3, taken from reference TRBV29-1 and TRBJ1-2): SAVISQKPSRDICQRGTSLTIQCQVDSQVTMMFWYRQQPGQSLTLIATANQGSEATYESGFVIDKFPISRPNLTFSTLTVSNMSPEDSSIYLCSVLAGNFGGYTFGSGTRLTVV.

CDR3 sequence reads: CASSRPGTSGGADRNVQFF. CDR3 in DNA: TGTGCCAGCAGTCGTCCCGGGACTAGCGGGGGGGCCGATAGGAACGTGCAGTTCTTC. This chain joins TRBV13 and TRBJ2-1, with TRBD2 matching 16 bases. CDR3 size: 19 residues. Germline V gene data show CDR1 as PRHDT and CDR2 as FYEKMQ (reference sequence). V gave up 6 bases and J gave up 12 bases; unmatched junction bases: 20.

The chain has TRBV7-2 and TRBJ2-7; 8 positions match TRBD1. Losses at the gene ends were 3 bases for V and 0 bases for J; bases not matched to a gene: 7. Looked up from germline, CDR1 is SGHTA and CDR2 is FQGNSA. The CDR3 spans 16 residues. CDR3 DNA sequence: TGTGCCAGCAGCTTCCGACAGGGGCGTAGCTCCTACGAGCAGTACTTC. It codes for CASSFRQGRSSYEQYF.

This chain uses TRBV7-2 with TRBJ1-1, with 7 bases that match TRBD1. Germline V gives CDR1 SGHTA, CDR2 FQGNSA. This CDR3 is 15 amino acids long. Unmatched junction bases numbered 5, after V lost 2 bases and J lost 2 bases. Here the CDR3 DNA reads TGTGCCAGCAGCTTATCCCACAGGGGTAACACTGAAGCTTTCTTT. It translates to CASSLSHRGNTEAFF. The full variable domain, rest sourced from reference TRBV7-2 and TRBJ1-1, is GAGVSQSPSNKVTEKGKDVELRCDPISGHTALYWYRQSLGQGLEFLIYFQGNSAPDKSGLPSDRFSAERTGGSVSTLTIQRTQQEDSAVYLCASSLSHRGNTEAFFGQGTRLTVV.

The V call is TRBV14, the J call TRBJ2-7; D is unresolved. The CDR3 consists of 13 residues. Trimming stripped 0 bases from V and 6 bases from J, with 9 bases between. Germline lookup yields CDR1 SGHDN and CDR2 FVKESK. CDR3 amino acids: CASSQEWPREQYF. CDR3 sequence (DNA): TGTGCCAGCAGCCAAGAATGGCCTCGCGAGCAGTACTTC. Supplemented by reference TRBV14 and TRBJ2-7, the full variable domain reads EAGVTQFPSHSVIEKGQTVTLRCDPISGHDNLYWYRRVMGKEIKFLLHFVKESKQDESGMPNNRFLAERTGGTYSTLKVQPAELEDSGVYFCASSQEWPREQYFGPGTRLTVT.

The J gene is TRBJ1-1, the V gene TRBV19; 7 positions agree with TRBD1. The V gene end was trimmed by 5 bases and the J gene end by 0 bases; junction bases not matched to a gene: 15. There are 18 residues in the CDR3. Germline V gives CDR1 LNHDA, CDR2 SQIVND (reference sequence). CDR3 residues: CASSRQGLTPFMNTEAFF. CDR3 bases: TGTGCCAGTAGTCGACAGGGTCTAACACCCTTTATGAACACTGAAGCTTTCTTT.

This rearrangement joins TRBV5-4 to TRBJ2-7; D is perhaps TRBD2 (6 bases). There are 15 residues in the CDR3. Trimming left V 0 bases short and J 2 bases short, with 12 bases between. The germline V gene has CDR1 SGHNT and CDR2 YYREEE (reference sequence). CDR3 region: CASSLGGSGPYEQYF. In nucleotides, the CDR3 is TGTGCCAGCAGCTTGGGGGGAAGCGGGCCCTACGAGCAGTACTTC.

The CDR3 loop reads CASRLSFLLETQYF. CDR3 coding DNA: TGTGCCAGCAGGCTGAGCTTTCTTCTAGAGACCCAGTACTTC. The rearrangement uses TRBV2 and TRBJ2-5; no clear D gene. Trimming removed 6 bases at V and 4 bases at J, with 15 bases between. This CDR3 is built from 14 residues. CDR1 is SNHLY and CDR2 is FYNNEI in the germline V gene.

The chain recombines TRBV19 with TRBJ2-7; 9 nucleotides line up with TRBD1. CDR3 length equals 16 residues. With 5 bases clipped from V and 4 bases from J, the junction kept 12 bases outside the gene matches. The germline gives CDR1 LNHDA, CDR2 SQIVND (reference sequence). The CDR3 sequence: CASSHVPGQGYYEQYF. CDR3 sequence (DNA): TGTGCCAGTAGTCATGTTCCGGGACAGGGATATTACGAGCAGTACTTC. Together with reference TRBV19 and TRBJ2-7, the CDR3 gives the full variable domain: DGGITQSPKYLFRKEGQNVTLSCEQNLNHDAMYWYRQDPGQGLRLIYYSQIVNDFQKGDIAEGYSVSREKKESFPLTVTSAQKNPTAFYLCASSHVPGQGYYEQYFGPGTRLTVT.

J is TRBJ2-5 and V is TRBV5-1, with D tentatively TRBD2 (7 bases). Germline assignment: CDR1 SGHRS and CDR2 YFSETQ. This CDR3 contains 15 residues. V lost 7 bases to trimming and J lost 2 bases, with 18 bases between them. CDR3 sequence reads: CASCTGGPLQETQYF. In DNA, the CDR3 is TGCGCCAGCTGTACCGGGGGGCCCCTACAAGAGACCCAGTACTTC.

V is TRBV30 and J is TRBJ1-2; TRBD1 might be the D (6 bases). The CDR3 contains 14 residues. V shed 2 bases and J shed 0 bases, with 10 bases lying between them. CDR1 and CDR2 (germline): GTSNPN, SVGIG (reference sequence). The chain's CDR3 is CAWSPRTANYGYTF. The CDR3 DNA reads TGTGCCTGGAGTCCCCGGACAGCTAACTATGGCTACACCTTC.

V is TRBV19 and J is TRBJ2-7, with 7 positions matching TRBD1. Germline V lookup: CDR1 LNHDA, CDR2 SQIVND (reference sequence). CDR3 size: 15 residues. V dropped 2 bases and J dropped 6; count of bases not matched to a gene: 10. In nucleotides, the CDR3 is TGTGCCAGTAGTATAACCCGGGACAGCCATCTCGAGCAGTACTTC. This gives the protein CASSITRDSHLEQYF.

The chain uses TRBV9 and TRBJ1-2; 12 nucleotides agree with TRBD1. In germline, CDR1 is SGDLS, CDR2 YYNGEE. The CDR3 loop spans 16 amino acids. V lost 0 bases to trimming and J lost 8 bases; unmatched junction nucleotides: 8. The CDR3 protein is CASSVGGTGGFLGYTF. CDR3 nucleotide sequence: TGTGCCAGCAGCGTAGGGGGGACAGGGGGCTTTTTAGGCTACACCTTC.

J is TRBJ2-2 and V is TRBV29-1; possible D gene TRBD2, 6 bases. This CDR3 spans 13 amino acids. The germline CDR1 and CDR2 sequences are SQVTM and ANQGSEA. V gave up 7 bases and J gave up 5 bases, with 14 bases separating them. Written as DNA, the CDR3 is TGCAGCGCCACAGGAGGGAGGACCGGGGAGCTGTTTTTT. This codes for CSATGGRTGELFF.

The chain is built from TRBV30 and TRBJ2-3; TRBD1 agrees at 9 bases. Germline assignment: CDR1 GTSNPN and CDR2 SVGIG (reference sequence). After removal of 4 bases from V and 4 bases from J, the junction contained 3 bases not matched to a gene. The CDR3 totals 13 residues. The chain's CDR3 is CAWIYRGPDTQYF. The CDR3 DNA sequence: TGTGCCTGGATCTACAGGGGGCCAGATACGCAGTATTTT.

The chain combines TRBV9 with TRBJ1-3; D remains ambiguous. The germline CDR1 and CDR2 sequences are SGDLS and YYNGEE. CDR3 length: 15 amino acids. V was cut by 0 bases and J by 0 bases, with 7 bases left in between. CDR3 region: CASSVDGNSGNTIYF. The CDR3 nucleotides are TGTGCCAGCAGCGTAGACGGGAACTCTGGAAACACCATATATTTT.

The chain joins TRBV6-5 to TRBJ1-6, with a tentative D call TRBD1 (6 bases). Germline loops: CDR1 MNHEY, CDR2 SVGAGI. The V gene lost 0 bases and the J gene lost 8 bases, with 11 bases spanning the gap. The length of the CDR3 is 15 residues. CDR3 amino acids: CASSYSTSGDSPLHF. For the CDR3, the DNA is TGTGCCAGCAGTTACTCGACCTCAGGGGATTCACCCCTCCACTTT.

This clone was seen once. The chain couples TRBV2 to TRBJ1-3; 10 bases are a match to TRBD1. Germline V CDR1 and CDR2: SNHLY, FYNNEI. V shed 3 bases and J 4 bases; nucleotides not matched to a gene: 0. The CDR3 spans 14 residues. The CDR3 sequence is CASSEGQGGNTIYF. As DNA, the CDR3 is TGTGCCAGCAGTGAGGGACAGGGGGGAAACACCATATATTTT.

The chain uses TRBV6-1 and TRBJ1-3; the D gene is possibly TRBD1 (6 bases). Germline loops: CDR1 MNHNS, CDR2 SASEGT. This CDR3 contains 14 residues. V was cut by 2 bases and J by 4 bases, with 9 bases left in between. The CDR3 loop reads CASSEWGPGNTIYF. The CDR3 DNA follows: TGTGCCAGCAGTGAATGGGGGCCAGGAAACACCATATATTTT.

The chain links TRBV12-5 to TRBJ2-1; the match to TRBD2 covers 8 bases. V lost 2 bases to trimming and J lost 4 bases; unmatched junction nucleotides: 7. The germline V gene has CDR1 LGHNT and CDR2 FRNRAP. The CDR3 spans 16 residues. The CDR3 spells CASGLKNQRGYNEQFF. The CDR3 nucleotides are TGTGCTAGTGGTTTGAAAAACCAGCGGGGGTACAATGAGCAGTTCTTC. Full variable domain (remainder filled in from reference TRBV12-5 and TRBJ2-1): DARVTQTPRHKVTEMGQEVTMRCQPILGHNTVFWYRQTMMQGLELLAYFRNRAPLDDSGMPKDRFSAEMPDATLATLKIQPSEPRDSAVYFCASGLKNQRGYNEQFFGPGTRLTVL.

The rearrangement links TRBV4-3 to TRBJ2-5; 10 bases align to TRBD1. V shed 0 bases and J 2 bases; nucleotides not matched to a gene: 6. The CDR3 contains 17 residues. The germline CDR1 and CDR2 sequences are LGHNA and YSLEER. The CDR3 nucleotides read TGCGCCAGCAGCCAAGAAAGGACAGGGGGTTGGCAAGAGACCCAGTACTTC. This codes for CASSQERTGGWQETQYF.